Here is one T cell receptor (beta chain) with its context. Other DNA sequences from this sample encode an identical CDR3 as well. The repertoire was sequenced with immunoSEQ multiplex PCR; TCRdb's copy has only in-frame clones and lacks some. The sample has about 2 million clones, approximately 94% seen once. Cells designated naive CD8 were CD45RO-negative and were positively selected for CCR7, with terminally differentiated effector memory CD45RA+ cells excluded. V dropped 4 bases and J dropped 4; count of bases not matched to a gene: 2. The CDR3 covers 14 residues. Germline CDR1 and CDR2: SNHLY and FYNNEI. This entry is derived from a study of shared clonotypes between healthy human individuals.

Material: naive CD8+ T cells sorted from blood. The V and J genes are TRBV2 and TRBJ2-1; 9 bases line up with TRBD1. This clonotype originated in a man younger than 35 in good health. CDR3 coding DNA: TGTGCCAGCAGTGGGGGACAGGGATACAATGAGCAGTTCTTC. Its protein is CASSGGQGYNEQFF.